This T cell receptor (beta chain) originates from a study of cytomegalovirus exposure and HLA in healthy donors. Whole-study findings and limits: Later analysis reportedly placed an Asian-associated ancestry cluster below the approximately 730-donor mean in N-insertions.

The PCR ran on 60 Vbeta and 13 Jbeta primers. Produced via immunoSEQ multiplex PCR; TCRdb's table is partial and in-frame only. This sample yields roughly 98,000 clones, of which approximately 72% are seen a single time; approximately 14% belongs to the top ten. Notes on this clone: Its antigen is unidentified.

V lost 5 bases to trimming and J lost 8 bases; unmatched junction nucleotides: 6. The CDR3 has 15 amino acids. Germline assignment: CDR1 MDHEN and CDR2 SYDVKM. The sequencing input was PBMCs. This sequence originates from a woman aged 65 to 85 in good health and CMV-seropositive. V usage is TRBV28 and J usage is TRBJ2-1; 13 bases map to TRBD2. Written as DNA, the CDR3 is TGTGCCAGCAGTCACACTAGCGGGGGGGTGCATGAGCAGTTCTTC. Translated: CASSHTSGGVHEQFF.